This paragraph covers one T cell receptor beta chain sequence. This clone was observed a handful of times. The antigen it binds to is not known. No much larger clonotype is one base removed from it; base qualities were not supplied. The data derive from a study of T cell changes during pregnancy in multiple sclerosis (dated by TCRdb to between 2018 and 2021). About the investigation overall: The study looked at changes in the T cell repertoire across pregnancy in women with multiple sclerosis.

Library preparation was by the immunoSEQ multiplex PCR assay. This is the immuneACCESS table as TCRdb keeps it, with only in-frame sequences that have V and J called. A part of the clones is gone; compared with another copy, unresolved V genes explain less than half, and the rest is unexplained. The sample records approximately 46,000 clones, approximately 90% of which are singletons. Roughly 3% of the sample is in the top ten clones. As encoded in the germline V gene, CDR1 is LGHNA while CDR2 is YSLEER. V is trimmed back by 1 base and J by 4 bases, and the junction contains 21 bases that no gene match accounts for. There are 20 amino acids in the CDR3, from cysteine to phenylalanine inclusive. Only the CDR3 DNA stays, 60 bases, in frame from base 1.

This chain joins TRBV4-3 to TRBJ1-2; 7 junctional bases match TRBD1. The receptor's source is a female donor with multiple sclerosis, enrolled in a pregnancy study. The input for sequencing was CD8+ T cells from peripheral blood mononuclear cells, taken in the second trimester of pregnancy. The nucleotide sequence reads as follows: TGCGCCAGCAGCCAAGGTCTAGATCAGGGGGAACTATTGAGAAGCTATGGCTACACCTTC. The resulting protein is CASSQGLDQGELLRSYGYTF.